The rows below give T cell receptor beta chains drawn from one sample of a study of T cell repertoires in cytomegalovirus infection. One entry per CDR3 protein, called by TCRdb with MiXCR from the reads. The data hold approximately 500,000 distinct CDR3 sequences, with about 11% observed a single time. Sequenced sample: PBMCs. These TCRs come from a human donor in good health (CMV status not recorded). Some clones in this sample may be carry-over from other donors' samples. CDR3s include the opening cysteine and the closing phenylalanine or tryptophan. D genes are given only for firm matches. Expanded clones are given a class, and other clones once, few, many or no size at all.

d_call,clone_size,j_call,v_call,cdr3_aa,cdr3_nt
-,-,TRBJ2-3,TRBV15,CATSRVILSGTTDTQYF,TGTGCCACCAGCAGAGTCATTTTAAGCGGAACCACAGATACGCAGTATTTT
TRBD1,few,TRBJ2-1,TRBV19,CASSIQTGGNEQFF,TGTGCCAGTAGTATTCAGACAGGGGGAAATGAGCAGTTCTTC
-,-,TRBJ2-2,TRBV6-5,CASSYQGHTNTGELFF,TGTGCCAGCAGTTACCAGGGACATACGAACACCGGGGAGCTGTTTTTT
-,many,TRBJ2-1,TRBV7-8,CASSLGTLLNEQFF,TGTGCCAGCAGCTTAGGTACGCTCCTCAATGAGCAGTTCTTC
TRBD2,many,TRBJ2-3,TRBV11-2,CASSLHGREAHTDTQYF,TGTGCCAGCAGCCTACATGGGCGGGAGGCCCACACAGATACGCAGTATTTT
-,many,TRBJ2-3,TRBV11-2,CASSRGLPSTDTQYF,TGTGCCAGCAGCCGAGGACTTCCTAGCACAGATACGCAGTATTTT
-,-,TRBJ2-3,TRBV28,CASSPRRKTDTQYF,TGTGCCAGCAGTCCGAGAAGGAAGACGGATACGCAGTATTTT
TRBD1,many,TRBJ2-7,TRBV7-6,CASSLAGGQGGEQYF,TGTGCCAGCAGCTTAGCGGGGGGACAGGGAGGGGAGCAGTACTTC
TRBD1,many,TRBJ1-2,TRBV7-2,CASSLAGGASNYGYTF,TGTGCCAGCAGCTTAGCAGGGGGCGCCTCTAACTATGGCTACACCTTC
-,many,TRBJ2-7,TRBV7-3,CASSLIGDSNYEQYF,TGTGCCAGCAGCTTAATTGGTGACAGTAACTACGAGCAGTACTTC
-,many,TRBJ1-2,TRBV7-8,CASSLGSDGTINYGYTF,TGTGCCAGCAGCTTAGGCTCAGACGGCACGATTAACTATGGCTACACCTTC
-,-,TRBJ1-2,TRBV18,CASSPVQGRDYGYTF,TGTGCCAGCTCACCTGTGCAGGGGCGGGACTATGGCTACACCTTC
-,few,TRBJ1-4,TRBV3-1,CASSGLDGTNEKLFF,TGTGCCAGCAGCGGACTTGATGGAACTAATGAAAAACTGTTTTTT
-,many,TRBJ2-1,TRBV19,CASSLGTAVSYNEQFF,TGTGCCAGTAGTTTAGGGACGGCGGTCTCCTACAATGAGCAGTTCTTC
TRBD1,-,TRBJ2-7,TRBV13,CASSVGGVQGDSYEQYF,TGTGCCAGCAGCGTTGGTGGAGTACAGGGGGACTCCTACGAGCAGTACTTC
-,many,TRBJ1-4,TRBV12-3/TRBV12-4,CASSPGLATNEKLFF,TGTGCCAGCAGTCCTGGGCTGGCAACTAATGAAAAACTGTTTTTT
TRBD1,-,TRBJ1-4,TRBV27,CASSRGTGGTRLFF,TGTGCCAGCAGCCGTGGGACAGGGGGGACGAGACTGTTTTTT
-,many,TRBJ2-7,TRBV7-2,CASSLRLTGEQYF,TGTGCCAGCAGCTTAAGGCTCACCGGGGAGCAGTACTTC
-,many,TRBJ1-4,TRBV5-6,CASSLDGTSSYNEKLFF,TGTGCCAGCAGCTTGGACGGAACCTCATCGTATAATGAAAAACTGTTTTTT
-,many,TRBJ2-2,TRBV24-1,CATSDLSSPGELFF,TGTGCCACCAGTGATTTAAGTTCACCCGGGGAGCTGTTTTTT
-,many,TRBJ2-5,TRBV15,CATSRDSGEETQYF,TGTGCCACCAGCAGAGACTCGGGGGAAGAGACCCAGTACTTC
-,few,TRBJ1-2,TRBV5-6,CASSSVDSPIHGYTF,TGTGCCAGCAGCTCTGTTGACAGTCCCATTCATGGCTACACCTTC
TRBD1,-,TRBJ2-3,TRBV18,CASSPPGQGGTDTQYF,TGTGCCAGCTCACCTCCGGGACAGGGAGGCACAGATACGCAGTATTTT
TRBD1,-,TRBJ2-7,TRBV18,CASSPRDRGFKQYF,TGTGCCAGCTCACCAAGGGACAGGGGTTTTAAGCAGTACTTC
TRBD2,few,TRBJ2-2,TRBV20-1,CSARDRGGGELFF,TGCAGTGCTAGAGATCGGGGAGGGGGGGAGCTGTTTTTT
TRBD2,-,TRBJ2-5,TRBV25-1,CASSAFTGGEETQYF,TGTGCCAGCAGTGCTTTTACGGGGGGGGAAGAGACCCAGTACTTC
-,few,TRBJ1-2,TRBV30,CAWSVGQVDGYTF,TGTGCCTGGAGTGTAGGGCAGGTCGACGGCTACACCTTC
-,-,TRBJ1-5,TRBV14,CASRQTSNSNQPQHF,TGTGCCAGCCGACAAACCAGTAATAGCAATCAGCCCCAGCATTTT
-,many,TRBJ2-1,TRBV4-2,CASSHEGYNEQFF,TGTGCCAGCAGCCACGAGGGTTACAATGAGCAGTTCTTC
-,few,TRBJ1-1,TRBV2,CASTTEAGNEAFF,TGTGCCAGCACTACGGAAGCGGGGAATGAAGCTTTCTTT
TRBD1,few,TRBJ1-1,TRBV5-6,CASSPGGFQGVNTEAFF,TGTGCCAGCAGTCCCGGTGGTTTCCAGGGGGTGAACACTGAAGCTTTCTTT
-,-,TRBJ1-3,TRBV19,CASSRQREGNTIYF,TGTGCCAGTAGTCGACAGCGCGAGGGAAACACCATATATTTT
TRBD1,many,TRBJ2-7,TRBV6-1,CASRKDRGDSYEQYF,TGTGCCAGCCGAAAGGACAGGGGGGACTCCTACGAGCAGTACTTC
TRBD1,many,TRBJ2-7,TRBV2,CASKGQGSPYEQYF,TGTGCCAGCAAGGGACAGGGGTCACCCTACGAGCAGTACTTC
TRBD1,many,TRBJ1-5,TRBV6-5,CASSYSGQGKRINQPQHF,TGTGCCAGCAGTTACTCGGGACAGGGGAAGAGGATCAATCAGCCCCAGCATTTT